The rows below give T cell receptor beta chains drawn from one sample of a study of memory CD4+ T cells and cytomegalovirus serostatus. The data were produced by immunoSEQ multiplex PCR, yet TCRdb's version contains in-frame clones alone and is incomplete. The sample yields fewer than 40,000 clones, 70% to 80% seen once. The specimen sequenced was memory CD4+ T cells from blood. The receptors shown here come from an adult in good health and CMV-seropositive. Both conserved end residues are part of each CDR3. A D gene is named only where the DNA matches it firmly. A row's size may be missing; if present it is once, few, many or a size class.

j_gene: TRBJ1-2; abundance: .; d_gene: .; v_gene: TRBV7-9; len: 13; CDR3aa: CASSPSYNYGYTF; CDR3nt: TGTGCCAGCAGCCCCAGTTATAACTATGGCTACACCTTC
j_gene: TRBJ1-4; abundance: .; d_gene: TRBD1; v_gene: TRBV5-1; len: 15; CDR3aa: CASSLVGTGHEKLFF; CDR3nt: TGCGCCAGCAGCTTGGTTGGGACAGGGCATGAAAAACTGTTTTTT
j_gene: TRBJ1-4; abundance: once; d_gene: .; v_gene: TRBV18; len: 13; CDR3aa: CASSPQYNEKLFF; CDR3nt: TGTGCCAGCTCACCGCAGTATAATGAAAAACTGTTTTTT
j_gene: TRBJ2-7; abundance: .; d_gene: TRBD1; v_gene: TRBV5-1; len: 14; CDR3aa: CASSPIQGTYEQYF; CDR3nt: TGCGCCAGCAGCCCAATACAGGGGACCTACGAGCAGTACTTC
j_gene: TRBJ2-1; abundance: .; d_gene: TRBD1; v_gene: TRBV5-1; len: 15; CDR3aa: CASSQTTGGSTEQFF; CDR3nt: TGCGCCAGCAGCCAGACCACAGGGGGGAGTACTGAGCAGTTCTTC
j_gene: TRBJ1-2; abundance: .; d_gene: .; v_gene: TRBV9; len: 15; CDR3aa: CASSVAGASNYGYTF; CDR3nt: TGTGCCAGCAGCGTAGCCGGAGCTTCTAACTATGGCTACACCTTC
j_gene: TRBJ2-2; abundance: once; d_gene: .; v_gene: TRBV7-2; len: 13; CDR3aa: CASSTPGTGELFF; CDR3nt: TGTGCCAGCAGTACCCCAGGCACCGGGGAGCTGTTTTTT
j_gene: TRBJ2-2; abundance: once; d_gene: TRBD1; v_gene: TRBV5-4; len: 16; CDR3aa: CASSSPGTAYTGELFF; CDR3nt: TGTGCCAGCAGCTCGCCCGGGACAGCTTATACCGGGGAGCTGTTTTTT
j_gene: TRBJ1-2; abundance: .; d_gene: TRBD1; v_gene: TRBV7-2; len: 14; CDR3aa: CASSVGTDGGGYTF; CDR3nt: TGTGCCAGCAGCGTTGGGACAGATGGGGGTGGCTACACCTTC
j_gene: TRBJ1-1; abundance: .; d_gene: .; v_gene: TRBV29-1; len: 13; CDR3aa: CSFWGGDNTEAFF; CDR3nt: TGCAGCTTTTGGGGGGGGGACAACACTGAAGCTTTCTTT
j_gene: TRBJ2-7; abundance: .; d_gene: .; v_gene: TRBV7-9; len: 12; CDR3aa: CASSLGVREQYF; CDR3nt: TGTGCCAGCAGCTTGGGAGTCCGCGAGCAGTACTTC
j_gene: TRBJ1-3; abundance: few; d_gene: .; v_gene: TRBV7-2; len: 15; CDR3aa: CASSLIADSGNTIYF; CDR3nt: TGTGCCAGCAGCTTAATAGCAGACTCTGGAAACACCATATATTTT
j_gene: TRBJ1-3; abundance: .; d_gene: .; v_gene: TRBV18; len: 17; CDR3aa: CASSPISGIFSGNTIYF; CDR3nt: TGTGCCAGCTCACCAATCTCCGGGATCTTCTCTGGAAACACCATATATTTT
j_gene: TRBJ1-4; abundance: .; d_gene: TRBD1; v_gene: TRBV18; len: 15; CDR3aa: CASSPPSQGSEKLFF; CDR3nt: TGTGCCAGCTCACCACCGTCACAGGGGAGTGAAAAACTGTTTTTT
j_gene: TRBJ1-1; abundance: once; d_gene: .; v_gene: TRBV6-1; len: 13; CDR3aa: CASSPGHDGVPTF; CDR3nt: TGTGCCAGCAGCCCCGGACATGATGGGGTCCCGACCTTT
j_gene: TRBJ1-6; abundance: .; d_gene: .; v_gene: TRBV19; len: 14; CDR3aa: CASTPDRSYSPLHF; CDR3nt: TGTGCCAGTACCCCCGACCGTTCCTACTCACCCCTCCACTTT
j_gene: TRBJ1-2; abundance: .; d_gene: .; v_gene: TRBV6-1; len: 13; CDR3aa: CASSEAAAGGYTF; CDR3nt: TGTGCCAGCAGTGAAGCAGCGGCAGGCGGCTACACCTTC
j_gene: TRBJ1-1; abundance: .; d_gene: .; v_gene: TRBV29-1; len: 12; CDR3aa: CSAGVLNTEAFF; CDR3nt: TGCAGCGCTGGAGTATTGAACACTGAAGCTTTCTTT
j_gene: TRBJ2-2; abundance: .; d_gene: .; v_gene: TRBV5-1; len: 14; CDR3aa: CASSLPGSTGELFF; CDR3nt: TGCGCCAGCAGCTTACCAGGGAGCACCGGGGAGCTGTTTTTT
j_gene: TRBJ2-2; abundance: .; d_gene: TRBD1; v_gene: TRBV6-6; len: 15; CDR3aa: CASSRTGRGTGELFF; CDR3nt: TGTGCCAGCAGTCGGACAGGGAGAGGCACCGGGGAGCTGTTTTTT
j_gene: TRBJ2-3; abundance: .; d_gene: .; v_gene: TRBV5-8; len: 14; CDR3aa: CASSPGLPTDTQYF; CDR3nt: TGTGCCAGCAGCCCGGGACTCCCCACAGATACGCAGTATTTT
j_gene: TRBJ2-5; abundance: .; d_gene: .; v_gene: TRBV7-3; len: 14; CDR3aa: CASSLGGRRETQYF; CDR3nt: TGTGCCAGCAGCTTAGGGGGGCGGAGAGAGACCCAGTACTTC
j_gene: TRBJ2-4; abundance: .; d_gene: .; v_gene: TRBV27; len: 14; CDR3aa: CASSDFQGGNIQYF; CDR3nt: TGTGCCAGCAGTGACTTCCAGGGGGGAAACATTCAGTACTTC
j_gene: TRBJ2-3; abundance: .; d_gene: TRBD2; v_gene: TRBV5-6; len: 16; CDR3aa: CATSRLAWGSPDTQYF; CDR3nt: TGTGCCACCAGCAGACTAGCCTGGGGGTCCCCAGATACGCAGTATTTT
j_gene: TRBJ2-7; abundance: .; d_gene: .; v_gene: TRBV5-4; len: 14; CDR3aa: CASSLDQGRYEQYF; CDR3nt: TGTGCCAGCAGCCTAGACCAGGGACGCTACGAGCAGTACTTC
j_gene: TRBJ1-5; abundance: .; d_gene: .; v_gene: TRBV19; len: 15; CDR3aa: CASSDSANSNQPQHF; CDR3nt: TGTGCCAGTAGCGACAGTGCAAATAGCAATCAGCCCCAGCATTTT
j_gene: TRBJ2-3; abundance: .; d_gene: .; v_gene: TRBV5-5; len: 14; CDR3aa: CASTQGAGGDTQYF; CDR3nt: TGTGCCAGCACCCAGGGGGCGGGGGGGGATACGCAGTATTTT
j_gene: TRBJ2-1; abundance: .; d_gene: TRBD2; v_gene: TRBV6-6; len: 15; CDR3aa: CASSYERGSYNEQFF; CDR3nt: TGTGCCAGCAGTTACGAGCGGGGCTCCTACAATGAGCAGTTCTTC
j_gene: TRBJ2-1; abundance: .; d_gene: .; v_gene: TRBV5-1; len: 13; CDR3aa: CASSLGDNNEQFF; CDR3nt: TGCGCCAGCAGCTTAGGGGATAACAATGAGCAGTTCTTC
j_gene: TRBJ1-2; abundance: few; d_gene: .; v_gene: TRBV7-8; len: 13; CDR3aa: CASRGRGDYGYTF; CDR3nt: TGTGCCAGCAGAGGCAGGGGAGACTATGGCTACACCTTC
j_gene: TRBJ2-1; abundance: once; d_gene: TRBD2; v_gene: TRBV7-2; len: 15; CDR3aa: CASSSTSGGYNEQFF; CDR3nt: TGTGCCAGCAGTTCAACTAGCGGGGGTTACAATGAGCAGTTCTTC
j_gene: TRBJ1-4; abundance: once; d_gene: .; v_gene: TRBV4-3; len: 14; CDR3aa: CASSQGGSLEKLFF; CDR3nt: TGCGCCAGCAGCCAAGGAGGGTCCCTTGAAAAACTGTTTTTT
j_gene: TRBJ2-4; abundance: .; d_gene: TRBD2; v_gene: TRBV7-8; len: 18; CDR3aa: CASSLSSLAGGSKNIQYF; CDR3nt: TGTGCCAGCAGCTTATCCTCGCTAGCGGGAGGATCCAAAAACATTCAGTACTTC
j_gene: TRBJ2-7; abundance: .; d_gene: TRBD2; v_gene: TRBV6-5; len: 15; CDR3aa: CASSYRGGAGYEQYF; CDR3nt: TGTGCCAGCAGTTACAGGGGAGGGGCGGGTTACGAGCAGTACTTC
j_gene: TRBJ1-5; abundance: .; d_gene: .; v_gene: TRBV28; len: 13; CDR3aa: CASSRAGNQPQHF; CDR3nt: TGTGCCAGCAGCCGGGCCGGCAATCAGCCCCAGCATTTT
j_gene: TRBJ2-3; abundance: .; d_gene: .; v_gene: TRBV2; len: 11; CDR3aa: CASSPSSTQYF; CDR3nt: TGTGCCAGCAGTCCCTCCAGTACGCAGTATTTT
j_gene: TRBJ2-7; abundance: .; d_gene: .; v_gene: TRBV4-2; len: 12; CDR3aa: CASRGTDYEQYF; CDR3nt: TGTGCCAGCAGAGGTACGGACTACGAGCAGTACTTC
j_gene: TRBJ2-7; abundance: .; d_gene: .; v_gene: TRBV5-1; len: 14; CDR3aa: CASSPPTRGYEQYF; CDR3nt: TGCGCCAGCAGCCCGCCCACTCGGGGTTACGAGCAGTACTTC
j_gene: TRBJ2-2; abundance: once; d_gene: TRBD1; v_gene: TRBV11-3; len: 16; CDR3aa: CASSAGTGRDTGELFF; CDR3nt: TGTGCCAGCAGCGCGGGGACAGGGAGGGACACCGGGGAGCTGTTTTTT
j_gene: TRBJ1-2; abundance: .; d_gene: .; v_gene: TRBV4-1; len: 15; CDR3aa: CASSHVARGDYGYTF; CDR3nt: TGCGCCAGCAGCCATGTAGCAAGGGGGGACTATGGCTACACCTTC